Included here is one T cell receptor beta chain sequence, with context. Only one count was recorded for this clone. No antigen is known for it. Nothing much larger sits one base from this clone, and base qualities are not available. The donors were healthy, HIV-negative adults who had no recently reported acute infections or vaccinations. Only Caucasian adults living in Nashville, Tennessee, USA were represented among the donors. CD4+ T cells were enriched through magnetic negative selection, after which naive cells were positively selected on CD45RA and the remaining negative fraction served as the memory subset. Blood was obtained by leukapheresis, after which PBMCs were separated by Ficoll-Histopaque density gradient centrifugation and cryopreserved in liquid nitrogen vapor phase. Analytical flow cytometry was used to check the purity and quantity of every magnetically sorted T cell population. From each sorted fraction, genomic DNA was isolated and quantified by UV absorbance on a Nanodrop 2000c.

Using the deep immunoSEQ assay, multiplex PCR amplified TCR CDR3 regions from genomic DNA. For each cell subset, the extracted genomic DNA was distributed evenly across all wells of several immunoSEQ 96-well plates, and each plate served as one replicate. For sorted subsets, about 0.2 ug genomic DNA, equal to approximately 30,000 T cell genomes, was loaded into each replicate PCR. Purified libraries were quantified with a Qubit 3.0 fluorometer, sized on a Bioanalyzer 2100, and re-quantified with the KAPA Library Quantification kit. Each immunoSEQ 96-well plate was sequenced on its own single-read 150-cycle Illumina NextSeq 550 flow cell. In the paper's pipeline: Because only junctional sequences without quality scores were contained in the immunoSEQ output, filtering matching that applied to full-length reads could not be performed. To assign V/J genes and CDR3, sequences were annotated against IMGT germline references using PyIR, a Python wrapper for IgBLAST v1.9. Reads with weak V/J assignments (E-value above 1e-6), missing CDR3, stop codons, out-of-frame junctions, or ambiguous translated residues were removed. A V3J clonotype was defined by an identical inferred V gene, J gene, and CDR3 amino acid sequence. The percentage overlap between two repertoires was calculated by dividing the number of shared unique clonotypes by the size of the smaller repertoire. Three approaches were used to assess repertoire richness: RTK rarefaction, the Chao1 estimator, and Recon v2.1 estimates of unobserved clonotypes. Generation probabilities were computed with OLGA for all TCRbeta clonotypes obtained by the gDNA method from several donors. Held by TCRdb, this immuneACCESS table contains in-frame sequences only and omits some clones. Under half of the omission traces to an unresolved V gene where checked; the cause of the rest is unknown. V, J and clone size are taken as reported in that table, and D and trimming were inferred from the DNA itself. In this sample the table shows a few million clones, approximately 94% of which occur a single time. Clones ranked in the top ten supply roughly 0.13% of the sample.

Its CDR3 holds 14 amino acids, cysteine through phenylalanine. Only CDR3 DNA remains: 42 bases, in frame from the first base. The trim is 4 bases for V and 1 base for J, with a gap of 13 bases between the germline ends. CDR1 GTSNPN and CDR2 SVGIG are derived from the germline V gene (reference sequence). This sample is part of a study of shared clonotypes between healthy human individuals (dated by TCRdb to the early 2020s). For context, the study as a whole: Two women and a few men aged 18 to 49 years were included in the cohort. For each donor, CD4 naive and CD4 memory were each given three plates, CD8 naive was given two plates, and CD8 memory was given one plate. To estimate repertoire size and how much clonotypes are shared between individuals, the study performed deep sequencing of blood TCR repertoires from roughly five healthy adults. To increase sequencing depth and limit assay-specific biases, different laboratories used diverse techniques to prepare libraries and sequence TCR repertoires. Each donor's leukapheresis produced roughly between roughly 0.85 and 9.5 billion PBMCs. Findings and caveats that apply to the study as a whole: The genetic and exposure-history diversity represented was limited by the small number of donors. About 4.5% of naive CD4, 3.5% of naive CD8, around 2.3% of memory CD4, and 0.4% of memory CD8 clonotypes were shared across several donors. Rarefaction of sorted-subset datasets indicated incomplete sequencing despite the large sequencing depth. Naive subsets generally had larger estimated clonotype richness than memory subsets. Pairwise subsampling indicated that sequencing depth was expected to affect the degree of clonotype sharing among donors. Sampling was restricted to blood, and TCR repertoires in tissues likely differ from the TCR repertoires found in blood. Clonotypes shared by all four sorted-subset donors showed higher generation probabilities than non-shared clonotypes.

The sequenced sample was naive CD4+ T cells sorted from blood. According to the study, the label for this sample's cell subset or site signals: CD45RA+ positively selected. The chain is encoded by TRBV30 joined to TRBJ1-1; the D gene cannot be resolved reliably. This receptor was taken from a man between 18 and 29 years old in good health. CDR3 reads: CAWIPRAGNTEAFF. In nucleotide form, the sequence is TGTGCCTGGATACCCCGAGCAGGGAACACTGAAGCTTTCTTT.